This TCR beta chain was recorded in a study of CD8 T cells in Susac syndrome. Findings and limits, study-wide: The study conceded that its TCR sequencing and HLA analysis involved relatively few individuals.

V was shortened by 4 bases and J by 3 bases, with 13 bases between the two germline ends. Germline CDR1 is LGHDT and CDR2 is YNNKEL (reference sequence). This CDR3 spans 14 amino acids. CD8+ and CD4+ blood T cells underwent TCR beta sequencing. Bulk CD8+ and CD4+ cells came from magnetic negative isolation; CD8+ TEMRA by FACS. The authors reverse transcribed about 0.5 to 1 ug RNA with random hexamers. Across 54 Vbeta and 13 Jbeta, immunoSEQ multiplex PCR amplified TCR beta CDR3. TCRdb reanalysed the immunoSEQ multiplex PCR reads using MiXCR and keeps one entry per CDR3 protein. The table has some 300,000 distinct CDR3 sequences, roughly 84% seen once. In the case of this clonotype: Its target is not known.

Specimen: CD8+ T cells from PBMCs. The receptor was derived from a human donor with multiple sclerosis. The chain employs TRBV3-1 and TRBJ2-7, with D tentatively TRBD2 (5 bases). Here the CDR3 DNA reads TGTGCCAGCAGCCCCGGACTCCTCCACTACGAGCAGTACTTC. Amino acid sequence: CASSPGLLHYEQYF.